This T cell receptor beta chain was retrieved from a study of tissue T cells after allogeneic stem cell transplantation. The study's findings and limits: Within patients, tissue anatomy strongly shaped TCR repertoire composition.

The CDR3 has 14 residues. J lost 5 bases, V lost 6 bases, and 3 bases had no gene match. Germline CDR1 and CDR2: KGHPV and FQNQEV (reference sequence). This clone was observed a handful of times. Its antigen is not known. The gene names given are mouse names. The CDR3 extends 1 residue past the end of the read, so its final part is completed from the germline J gene. Time point indicated: mouse harvest day 14 after allogeneic transplant. Tail vein injection delivered 10^7 T-cell-depleted bone marrow cells and 10^6 splenic CD5+ T cells. B6 (H2b) cells into BALB/c (H2d) mice; tissues taken at day 7 or 14. The protocol was immunoSEQ multiplex PCR, while the TCRdb copy is restricted to in-frame clones and leaves out a portion. The sample lists approximately 7,500 clones; around a third were seen once.

V gene TRBV26 combines with J gene TRBJ2-2; the match to TRBD1 covers 10 bases. Specimen: skin. This clonotype originated in a female BALB/c mouse given C57BL/6 T cells with graft-versus-host disease after an allogeneic hematopoietic cell transplant. This CDR3 is CASSQGQGTGQLYF. Partial CDR3 DNA: TGTGCCAGCAGCCAGGGACAGGGGACCGGGCAGCTCTAC.